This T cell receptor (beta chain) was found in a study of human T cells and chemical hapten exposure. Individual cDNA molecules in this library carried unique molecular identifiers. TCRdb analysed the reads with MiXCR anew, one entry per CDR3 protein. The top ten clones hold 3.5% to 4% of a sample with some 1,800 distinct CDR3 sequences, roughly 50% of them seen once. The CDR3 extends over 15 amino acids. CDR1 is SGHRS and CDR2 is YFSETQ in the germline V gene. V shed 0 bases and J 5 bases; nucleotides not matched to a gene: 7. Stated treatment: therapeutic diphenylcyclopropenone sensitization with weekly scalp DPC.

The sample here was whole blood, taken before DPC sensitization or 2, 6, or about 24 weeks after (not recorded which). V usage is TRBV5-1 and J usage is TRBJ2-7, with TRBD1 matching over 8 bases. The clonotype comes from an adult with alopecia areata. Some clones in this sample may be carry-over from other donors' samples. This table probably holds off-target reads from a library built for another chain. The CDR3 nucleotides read TGCGCCAGCAGCTTGGTTCCAGGGGGCTTAGACGAGCAGTACTTC. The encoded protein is CASSLVPGGLDEQYF.